One T cell receptor beta chain is described in this entry. Its antigen is undetermined. Individuals having autoimmune disease history or systemic immunosuppression were not enrolled. The record originates from a study of OX40 agonist ivuxolimab in advanced cancers. Study-level background: Patients' therapy was ivuxolimab, an antibody that acts as an agonist of OX40 (CD134). The study's findings and limits: Clonal expansion in partial responders at 0.1-3.0 mg/kg ranked among the lowest. Researchers did not establish what antigens the expanded peripheral T cells target.

This CDR3 contains 12 residues. Trimming stripped 6 bases from V and 2 bases from J, with 4 bases between. The germline gives CDR1 MNHEY, CDR2 SMNVEV (reference sequence). Sequenced by immunoSEQ multiplex PCR; TCRdb stores in-frame clones only, minus some. The profile shows more than 9,000 clones, less than 80% of them singletons. The input for sequencing was CD4+ or CD8+ T cells sorted from blood, taken in a trial of the OX40 agonist ivuxolimab. The source of this sequence is an adult with an advanced solid tumor such as melanoma, head and neck, liver or kidney cancer. This chain uses TRBV27 with TRBJ2-2; D is ambiguous. CDR3 nucleotide sequence: TGTGCCAGCAGCCAAAACACCGGGGAGCTGTTTTTT. Its protein product is CASSQNTGELFF.